Below are 29 T cell receptor beta chains sequenced from a single sample in a study of T cell repertoires in cytomegalovirus infection. No antigens are known for them. From the reads, TCRdb called clonotypes with MiXCR, one entry per CDR3 protein. This table holds some 920,000 distinct CDR3 sequences, about a third found once. Source: cultured CD8+ T cells from PBMCs, taken from culture after CMV antigen stimulation. The receptors were gathered from a human donor in good health (CMV status not recorded). Some clones in this sample may be carry-over from other donors' samples.

The gene calls are TRBV6-6 and TRBJ1-5, with D maybe TRBD1 (5 bases). Between the trimmed V and J ends, which lost 2 bases and 4 bases, there was a span of 12 bases. The germline gives CDR1 MNHNY, CDR2 SVGAGI (reference sequence). CDR3 size: 15 residues. Here the CDR3 reads CASSYGEDRNQPQHF. The CDR3 DNA follows: TGTGCCAGCAGTTACGGGGAAGACAGAAATCAGCCCCAGCATTTT.

The V call is TRBV27, the J call TRBJ2-5; D is perhaps TRBD1 (6 bases). Looked up from germline, CDR1 is MNHEY and CDR2 is SMNVEV (reference sequence). The CDR3 is made up of 15 amino acids. Trimming took 5 bases from V and 5 from J, leaving 18 bases between them. Written as DNA, the CDR3 is TGTGCCAGCAGTACACAAGTGACAGGTCCGGAGACCCAGTACTTC. Translated, it gives CASSTQVTGPETQYF.

The rearrangement links TRBV27 to TRBJ2-2, with D possibly TRBD1 on 5 matching bases. CDR3 size: 20 residues. Trimming took 1 base from V and 6 from J, leaving 27 bases between them. Germline assignment: CDR1 MNHEY and CDR2 SMNVEV (reference sequence). The chain's CDR3 is CASSLLVGEAGPPAAGELFF. The CDR3 DNA reads as TGTGCCAGCAGTTTATTGGTAGGGGAAGCCGGCCCGCCGGCCGCCGGGGAGCTGTTTTTT.

This clonotype came up many times. The gene calls are TRBV7-2 and TRBJ1-4, with 9 bases identical to TRBD1. The germline CDR1 and CDR2 sequences are SGHTA and FQGNSA. V was pared by 4 bases and J by 5 bases, with 11 bases of the junction left unmatched. The CDR3 totals 17 residues. CDR3 DNA sequence: TGTGCCAGCAGCTCCCGGGACAGGGTAATTGGAAATGAAAAACTGTTTTTT. Encoded protein: CASSSRDRVIGNEKLFF.

For this clonotype: Given a much more abundant clone one base away, this may be a read error. The chain joins TRBV12-3 or TRBV12-4 to TRBJ1-4; D gene uncertain. The ends were cut back, 5 bases at V and 0 bases at J, with 19 bases in the middle. The CDR3 totals 18 residues. CDR3 DNA sequence: TGTGCCAGCAGTCTACCGAGTCTACTGGGTGCAACTAATGAAAAACTGTTTTTT. Its translation is CASSLPSLLGATNEKLFF.

This clonotype was detected many times. The chain combines TRBV7-3 with TRBJ2-3; 11 nucleotides agree with TRBD2. This CDR3 is built from 15 residues. V shed 4 bases and J 5 bases; nucleotides not matched to a gene: 5. Germline values: CDR1 SGHTA, CDR2 FQGTGA. Here the CDR3 reads CASSSSGGHGDTQYF. CDR3 in DNA: TGTGCCAGCAGCTCTAGCGGGGGGCATGGAGATACGCAGTATTTT.

This clonotype was counted many times. The gene calls are TRBV15 and TRBJ1-2; maybe TRBD1 (5 bases). This CDR3 has 15 residues. CDR1 LNHNV and CDR2 YYDKDF come from the germline V gene (reference sequence). V lost 3 bases and J 3 bases, leaving 14 bases between the germline ends. Here the CDR3 DNA reads TGTGCCACCAGCAGCTTACCCAGGGAATACTATGGCTACACCTTC. Encoded protein: CATSSLPREYYGYTF. The whole variable domain, filled in from reference TRBV15 and TRBJ1-2, reads DAMVIQNPRYQVTQFGKPVTLSCSQTLNHNVMYWYQQKSSQAPKLLFHYYDKDFNNEADTPDNFQSRRPNTSFCFLDIRSPGLGDTAMYLCATSSLPREYYGYTFGSGTRLTVV.

A note on this clonotype: This sequence may be a read error, since a much larger clone differs from it by one base. The chain is built from TRBV7-6 and TRBJ2-2; D uncertain. Germline CDR1 SGHVS, CDR2 FNYEAQ. This CDR3 has 14 amino acids. In nucleotides, the CDR3 is TGTGCCAACAGCCCCCCGGACGGCACCGGGGAGCTGTTTTTT. Protein product: CANSPPDGTGELFF.

This clonotype was observed a few times. The chain couples TRBV7-8 to TRBJ1-2; D not certain. With 0 bases removed from V and 4 bases from J, the gap between germline ends came to 6 bases. The V gene's germline CDR1 is SGHVS and CDR2 FQNEAQ. This CDR3 region has 13 residues. In nucleotides, the CDR3 is TGTGCCAGCAGCTTAGCGTACAGCTATGGCTACACCTTC. It translates to CASSLAYSYGYTF.

The V and J genes are TRBV6-5 and TRBJ1-1; possibly TRBD1 for D (5 bases). The CDR3 extends over 16 amino acids. V gave up 2 bases and J gave up 1 base, with 14 bases separating them. CDR1 and CDR2 (germline): MNHEY, SVGAGI. The CDR3 sequence: CASSYPDRAGNTEAFF. CDR3 DNA: TGTGCCAGCAGTTACCCCGACAGAGCCGGGAACACTGAAGCTTTCTTT.

This chain connects TRBV27 to TRBJ2-7; TRBD1 agrees at 9 bases. CDR1 and CDR2 (germline): MNHEY, SMNVEV (reference sequence). This CDR3 has 18 residues. V shed 0 bases, J shed 1 base, and the junction held 10 bases outside the gene matches. The chain's CDR3 is CASSLSSPTGGRSYEQYF. In DNA form, the CDR3 reads TGTGCCAGCAGTTTATCCTCCCCGACAGGGGGAAGATCCTACGAGCAGTACTTC.

This clonotype was seen only a few times. The chain links TRBV6-6 to TRBJ2-1; 8 bases match TRBD2. Germline assignment: CDR1 MNHNY and CDR2 SVGAGI (reference sequence). The V gene end was trimmed by 4 bases and the J gene end by 5 bases; junction bases not matched to a gene: 16. The CDR3 runs 18 residues. CDR3 loop: CASSSILLLADEDNEQFF. The CDR3 nucleotides are TGTGCCAGCAGTTCCATACTTCTACTAGCGGATGAAGACAATGAGCAGTTCTTC.

This clonotype was observed a few times. The rearrangement links TRBV15 to TRBJ2-7; D is uncertain. Trimming took 5 bases from V and 7 from J, leaving 6 bases between them. The CDR3 extends over 10 amino acids. From germline, CDR1 is LNHNV and CDR2 YYDKDF (reference sequence). The CDR3 is CATSRWEQYF. CDR3 in DNA: TGTGCCACCAGCCGTTGGGAGCAGTACTTC.

This clonotype was detected many times. The chain combines TRBV7-8 with TRBJ2-3; D is undetermined. Germline CDR1 reads SGHVS; CDR2 reads FQNEAQ. V was clipped by 5 bases and J by 1 base, with 19 bases between them. The CDR3 runs 17 residues. The CDR3 here is CASSATRAFAGTDTQYF. The CDR3 bases are TGTGCCAGCAGCGCCACTCGGGCCTTCGCGGGCACAGATACGCAGTATTTT. The complete variable domain, with remaining parts taken from reference TRBV7-8 and TRBJ2-3, reads GAGVSQSPRYKVAKRGQDVALRCDPISGHVSLFWYQQALGQGPEFLTYFQNEAQLDKSGLPSDRFFAERPEGSVSTLKIQRTQQEDSAVYLCASSATRAFAGTDTQYFGPGTRLTVL.

The chain employs TRBV7-2 and TRBJ1-1; D gene ambiguous. V lost 1 base to trimming and J lost 0 bases, with 9 bases between them. CDR1 and CDR2 (germline): SGHTA, FQGNSA. This CDR3 comprises 15 residues. DNA for the CDR3: TGTGCCAGCAGCTTAGTAACGTATATGAACACTGAAGCTTTCTTT. The encoded protein is CASSLVTYMNTEAFF.

The chain has TRBV5-1 and TRBJ2-2, with D tentatively TRBD1 or TRBD2 (5 bases each). The germline V gene encodes CDR1 SGHRS and CDR2 YFSETQ. This CDR3 comprises 17 residues. The V end lost 1 base, the J end lost 2 bases, and 15 bases lay between the germline ends. CDR3 protein: CASSLIGTGINTGELFF. The CDR3 bases are TGCGCCAGCAGCTTGATCGGGACGGGGATTAACACCGGGGAGCTGTTTTTT.

The chain has TRBV19 and TRBJ2-3; D unresolved. Trimming took 3 bases from V and 4 from J, leaving 11 bases between them. CDR1 LNHDA and CDR2 SQIVND come from the germline V gene (reference sequence). This CDR3 comprises 14 residues. The CDR3 sequence is CASSMVRHPDTQYF. The CDR3 DNA reads as TGTGCCAGTAGTATGGTACGACATCCAGATACGCAGTATTTT.

This clonotype was detected many times. This chain connects TRBV7-9 to TRBJ2-1; no clear D gene. The CDR3 sequence is 13 residues long. Trimming left V 7 bases short and J 7 bases short, with 14 bases between. Germline CDR1 SEHNR, CDR2 FQNEAQ (reference sequence). Here the CDR3 DNA reads TGTGCCAGCACCACGGACCCTCGAAATGAGCAGTTCTTC. This codes for CASTTDPRNEQFF.

Concerning this clonotype: The CDR3 does not close with the conserved phenylalanine or tryptophan, likely indicating a read error. V usage is TRBV19 and J usage is TRBJ1-2; D ambiguous. The CDR3 runs to 13 residues. CDR1 is LNHDA, CDR2 SQIVND, per germline (reference sequence). The CDR3 protein is CASSPQWSDGYTS. CDR3 in DNA: TGTGCTTCGTCTCCACAGTGGAGTGATGGCTACACCTCC.

This clonotype was seen more than once but under ten times. The chain employs TRBV7-8 and TRBJ1-1, with 7 bases aligning to TRBD1. Germline lookup yields CDR1 SGHVS and CDR2 FQNEAQ. J was trimmed by 9 bases and V by 1 base; bases with no gene match: 17. The CDR3 contains 17 residues. CDR3 loop: CASSLEGTDSSPLQAFF. The DNA of the CDR3 is TGTGCCAGCAGCTTAGAGGGGACAGACTCCTCTCCACTGCAAGCTTTCTTT.

This clonotype was recorded once. The V gene is TRBV5-4, the J gene TRBJ2-7; D might be TRBD1 (6 bases). CDR1 is SGHNT and CDR2 is YYREEE in the germline V gene (reference sequence). The CDR3 runs to 13 residues. Trimming took 8 bases from V and 7 from J, leaving 19 bases between them. The CDR3 spells CASTYPGAAEQYV. CDR3 in DNA: TGTGCCAGTACCTACCCAGGGGCCGCTGAGCAGTACGTC.

Regarding this clonotype: The junction shows a germline mismatch at one end, possibly a read error. This chain joins TRBV5-4 and TRBJ2-7, with TRBD1 identical over 8 bases. The CDR3 is made up of 11 amino acids. Looked up from germline, CDR1 is SGHNT and CDR2 is YYREEE (reference sequence). CDR3 loop: CASSGGTGVRF. For the CDR3, the DNA is TGTGCCAGCAGCGGAGGGACAGGCGTAAGGTTC.

This clonotype has at least ten counts. V and J are TRBV6-1 and TRBJ1-2; 11 bases agree with TRBD1. V shed 3 bases, J shed 8 bases, and the junction held 8 bases outside the gene matches. CDR1 and CDR2 from the germline V gene are MNHNS and SASEGT. There are 15 residues in the CDR3. Here the CDR3 reads CASSDPGQGVHGYTF. As DNA, the CDR3 is TGTGCCAGCAGTGATCCGGGACAGGGGGTCCACGGCTACACCTTC.

The CDR3 spells CASSLGAAENIQYF. In nucleotides, the CDR3 is TGCGCCAGCAGCTTAGGGGCGGCTGAGAACATTCAGTACTTC. The genes are TRBV5-1 and TRBJ2-4; D might be TRBD1 (5 bases). Per germline, CDR1 SGHRS and CDR2 YFSETQ. CDR3 length: 14 amino acids. V lost 2 bases to trimming and J lost 7 bases, with 13 bases between them.

A few counts support this clonotype. This chain connects TRBV6-5 to TRBJ2-2, with 8 bases that match TRBD2. Germline trimming cut 2 bases from V and 3 bases from J; bases unmatched to any gene: 5. Looked up from germline, CDR1 is MNHEY and CDR2 is SVGAGI. This CDR3 is built from 16 residues. CDR3 nucleotide sequence: TGTGCCAGCAGTTACGGACGGGGGGGCCACACCGGGGAGCTGTTTTTT. As protein: CASSYGRGGHTGELFF.

This clonotype was found many times. The chain links TRBV7-2 to TRBJ2-2; TRBD2 matches 9 bases. Trimming took 3 bases from V and 7 from J; bases not matched to a gene: 6. The CDR3 has 15 residues. Germline V gene data show CDR1 as SGHTA and CDR2 as FQGNSA. CDR3 coding DNA: TGTGCCAGCAGCTTTGCGGGGGGGCCAGTCGGGGAGCTGTTTTTT. Encoded protein: CASSFAGGPVGELFF. The variable domain in full, completed from reference TRBV7-2 and TRBJ2-2, reads GAGVSQSPSNKVTEKGKDVELRCDPISGHTALYWYRQSLGQGLEFLIYFQGNSAPDKSGLPSDRFSAERTGGSVSTLTIQRTQQEDSAVYLCASSFAGGPVGELFFGEGSRLTVL.

As for this clonotype: This may be a read error, as it is one base from a much larger clone. This chain uses TRBV7-2 with TRBJ2-7; 7 bases fit TRBD2. J was trimmed by 9 bases and V by 6 bases; bases with no gene match: 8. This CDR3 has 12 residues. Germline values: CDR1 SGHTA, CDR2 FQGNSA. The CDR3 loop is CASRALAGGQYF. The CDR3 nucleotides read TGTGCCAGCAGGGCTTTAGCGGGCGGGCAGTACTTC.

V and J are TRBV24-1 and TRBJ2-3; 10 bases fit TRBD2. CDR1 KGHDR and CDR2 SFDVKD come from the germline V gene. The CDR3 extends over 20 amino acids. V was pared by 4 bases and J by 5 bases, with 20 bases of the junction left unmatched. The CDR3 loop is CATSDPRGLAGAYYEDTQYF. The CDR3 nucleotides read TGTGCCACCAGTGACCCGCGAGGGCTAGCGGGGGCCTACTACGAAGATACGCAGTATTTT.

This clonotype has a handful of counts. The V and J genes are TRBV27 and TRBJ1-2; D remains unclear. V lost 4 bases, J lost 6 bases, and 15 bases lay in between. Germline lookup yields CDR1 MNHEY and CDR2 SMNVEV (reference sequence). The CDR3 runs 14 residues. The CDR3 protein is CASSSEPLGHGYTF. The CDR3 region has the DNA TGTGCCAGCAGTTCAGAACCCCTCGGACATGGCTACACCTTC.